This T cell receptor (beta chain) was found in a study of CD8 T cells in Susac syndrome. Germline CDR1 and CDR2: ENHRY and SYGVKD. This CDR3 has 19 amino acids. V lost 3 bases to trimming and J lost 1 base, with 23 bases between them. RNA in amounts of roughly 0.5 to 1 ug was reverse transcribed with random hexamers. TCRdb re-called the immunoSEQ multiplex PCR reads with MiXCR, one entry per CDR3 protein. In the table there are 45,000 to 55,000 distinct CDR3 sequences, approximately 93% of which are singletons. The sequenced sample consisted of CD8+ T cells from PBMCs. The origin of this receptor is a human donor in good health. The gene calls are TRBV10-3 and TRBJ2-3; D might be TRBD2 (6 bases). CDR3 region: CAISEPGLAASEGTDTQYF. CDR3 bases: TGTGCCATCAGTGAACCGGGATTAGCGGCATCCGAAGGCACAGATACGCAGTATTTT.